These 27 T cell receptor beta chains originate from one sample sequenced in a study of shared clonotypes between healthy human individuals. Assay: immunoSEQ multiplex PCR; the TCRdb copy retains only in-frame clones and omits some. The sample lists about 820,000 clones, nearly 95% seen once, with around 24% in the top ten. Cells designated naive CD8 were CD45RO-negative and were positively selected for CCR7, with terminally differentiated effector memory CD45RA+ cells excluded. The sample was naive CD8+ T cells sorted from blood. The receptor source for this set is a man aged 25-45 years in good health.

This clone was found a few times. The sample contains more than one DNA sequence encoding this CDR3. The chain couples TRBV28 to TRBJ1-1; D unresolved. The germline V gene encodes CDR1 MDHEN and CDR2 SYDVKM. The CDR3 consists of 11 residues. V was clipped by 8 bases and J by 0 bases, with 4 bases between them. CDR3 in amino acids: CASRMNTEAFF. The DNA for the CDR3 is TGTGCCAGCCGGATGAACACTGAAGCTTTCTTT.

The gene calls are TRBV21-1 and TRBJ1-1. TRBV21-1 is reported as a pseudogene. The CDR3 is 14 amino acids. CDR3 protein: CASRDQGLNTEAFF. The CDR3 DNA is TGTGCCAGCAGGGATCAAGGTTTGAACACTGAAGCTTTCTTT.

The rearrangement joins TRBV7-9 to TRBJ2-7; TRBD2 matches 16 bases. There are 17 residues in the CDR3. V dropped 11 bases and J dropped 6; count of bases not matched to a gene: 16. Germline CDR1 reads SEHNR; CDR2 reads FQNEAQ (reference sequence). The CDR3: CASFAGTSGRGWSEQYF. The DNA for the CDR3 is TGTGCCTCTTTCGCAGGGACTAGCGGGAGGGGTTGGAGCGAGCAGTACTTC. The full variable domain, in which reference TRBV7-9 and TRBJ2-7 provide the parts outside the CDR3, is DTGVSQNPRHKITKRGQNVTFRCDPISEHNRLYWYRQTLGQGPEFLTYFQNEAQLEKSRLLSDRFSAERPKGSFSTLEIQRTEQGDSAMYLCASFAGTSGRGWSEQYFGPGTRLTVT.

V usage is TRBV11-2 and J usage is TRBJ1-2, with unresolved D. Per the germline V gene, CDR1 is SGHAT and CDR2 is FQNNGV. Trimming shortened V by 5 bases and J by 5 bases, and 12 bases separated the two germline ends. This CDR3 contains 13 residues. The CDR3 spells CASSPGERYGYTF. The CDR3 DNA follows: TGTGCCAGCAGCCCCGGAGAGCGTTATGGCTACACCTTC. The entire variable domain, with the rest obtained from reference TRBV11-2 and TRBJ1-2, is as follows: EAGVAQSPRYKIIEKRQSVAFWCNPISGHATLYWYQQILGQGPKLLIQFQNNGVVDDSQLPKDRFSAERLKGVDSTLKIQPAKLEDSAVYLCASSPGERYGYTFGSGTRLTVV.

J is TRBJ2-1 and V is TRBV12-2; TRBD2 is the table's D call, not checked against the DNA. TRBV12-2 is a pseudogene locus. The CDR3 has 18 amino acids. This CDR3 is CASRLSGDRELVYNEQFF. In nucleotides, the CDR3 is TGTGCAAGTCGCTTAAGCGGGGACCGGGAGCTAGTTTATAATGAGCAGTTCTTC.

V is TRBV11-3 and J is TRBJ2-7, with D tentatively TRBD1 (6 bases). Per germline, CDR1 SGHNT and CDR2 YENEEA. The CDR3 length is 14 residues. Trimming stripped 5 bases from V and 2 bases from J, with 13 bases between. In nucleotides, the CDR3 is TGTGCCAGCAGCGGCCGGGACACTCCCTACGAGCAGTACTTC. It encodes CASSGRDTPYEQYF.

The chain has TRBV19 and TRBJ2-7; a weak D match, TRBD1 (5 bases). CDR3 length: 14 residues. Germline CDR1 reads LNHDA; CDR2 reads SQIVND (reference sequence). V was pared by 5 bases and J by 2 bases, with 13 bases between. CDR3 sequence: CASSLRGKPYEQYF. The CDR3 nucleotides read TGTGCCAGTAGTCTAAGGGGTAAACCCTACGAGCAGTACTTC.

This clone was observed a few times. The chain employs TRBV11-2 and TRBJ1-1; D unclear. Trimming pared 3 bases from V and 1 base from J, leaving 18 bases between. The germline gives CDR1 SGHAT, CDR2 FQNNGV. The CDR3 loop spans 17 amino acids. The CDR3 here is CASSFTGSLNENTEAFF. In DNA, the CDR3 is TGTGCCAGCAGCTTCACGGGGAGCCTAAACGAGAACACTGAAGCTTTCTTT.

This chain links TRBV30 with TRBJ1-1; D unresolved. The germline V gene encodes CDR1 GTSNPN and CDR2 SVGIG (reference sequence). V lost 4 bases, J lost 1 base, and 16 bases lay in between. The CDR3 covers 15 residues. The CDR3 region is CAWTHETSANTEAFF. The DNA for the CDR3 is TGTGCCTGGACTCATGAGACGTCGGCGAACACTGAAGCTTTCTTT.

The CDR3 loop is CATSRAREGIGELFF. The CDR3 DNA follows: TGTGCCACCAGCAGAGCCCGGGAGGGAATCGGGGAGCTGTTTTTT. The chain links TRBV15 to TRBJ2-2, with TRBD2 matching over 8 bases. CDR3 length: 15 amino acids. Germline-derived CDR1 and CDR2 are LNHNV and YYDKDF (reference sequence). V shed 1 base and J 7 bases; nucleotides not matched to a gene: 5.

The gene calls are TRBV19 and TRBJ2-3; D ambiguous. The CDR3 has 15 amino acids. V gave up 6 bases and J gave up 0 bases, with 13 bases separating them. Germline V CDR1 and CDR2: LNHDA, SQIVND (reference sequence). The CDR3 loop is CASSRGPASTDTQYF. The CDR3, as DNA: TGTGCCAGTAGCCGTGGACCTGCTAGCACAGATACGCAGTATTTT.

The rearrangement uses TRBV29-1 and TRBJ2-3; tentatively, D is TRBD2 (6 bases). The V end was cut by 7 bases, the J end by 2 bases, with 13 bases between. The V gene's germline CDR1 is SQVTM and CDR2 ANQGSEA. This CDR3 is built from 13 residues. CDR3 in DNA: TGCAGCGGCGGGGATTTTTCCACAGATACGCAGTATTTT. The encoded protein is CSGGDFSTDTQYF.

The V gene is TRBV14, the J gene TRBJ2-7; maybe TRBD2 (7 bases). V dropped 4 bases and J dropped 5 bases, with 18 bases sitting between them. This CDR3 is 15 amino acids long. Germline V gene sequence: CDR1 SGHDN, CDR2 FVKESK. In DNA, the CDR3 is TGTGCCAGCAGCCTTTTCCTAGGGGGGGCCGACGAGCAGTACTTC. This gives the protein CASSLFLGGADEQYF.

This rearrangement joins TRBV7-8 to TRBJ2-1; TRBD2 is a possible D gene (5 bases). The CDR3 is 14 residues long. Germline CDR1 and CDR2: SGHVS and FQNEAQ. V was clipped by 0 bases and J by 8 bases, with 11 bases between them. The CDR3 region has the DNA TGTGCCAGCAGCTTAGCGTTGGAGGTGGATGAGCAGTTCTTC. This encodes CASSLALEVDEQFF.

CDR3 sequence: CSVEDFEGEGNGYTF. The CDR3, as DNA: TGCAGCGTTGAAGATTTTGAGGGTGAGGGTAACGGCTACACCTTC. The J gene is TRBJ1-2, the V gene TRBV29-1; the D is unclear. The CDR3 spans 15 residues. Germline V lookup: CDR1 SQVTM, CDR2 ANQGSEA. The ends were cut back, 0 bases at V and 8 bases at J, with 19 bases in the middle.

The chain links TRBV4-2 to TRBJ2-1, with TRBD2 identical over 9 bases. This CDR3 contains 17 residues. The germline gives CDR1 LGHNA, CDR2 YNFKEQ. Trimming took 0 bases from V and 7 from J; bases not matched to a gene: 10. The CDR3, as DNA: TGTGCCAGCAGCCAAGAGGACCAGCGGGAGGATGGAAATGAGCAGTTCTTC. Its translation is CASSQEDQREDGNEQFF.

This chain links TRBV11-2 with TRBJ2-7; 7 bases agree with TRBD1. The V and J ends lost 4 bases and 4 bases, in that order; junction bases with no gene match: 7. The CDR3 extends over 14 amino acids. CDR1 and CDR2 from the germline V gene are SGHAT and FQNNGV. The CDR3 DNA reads TGTGCCAGCAGCTCAGGGGGAGAAGGGTACGAGCAGTACTTC. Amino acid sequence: CASSSGGEGYEQYF.

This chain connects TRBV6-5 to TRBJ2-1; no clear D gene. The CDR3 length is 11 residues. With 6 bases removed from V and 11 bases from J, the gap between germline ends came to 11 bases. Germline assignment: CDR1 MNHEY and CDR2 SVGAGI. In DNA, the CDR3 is TGTGCCAGCAGCTCCTTTTTTAAGCAGTTCTTC. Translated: CASSSFFKQFF.

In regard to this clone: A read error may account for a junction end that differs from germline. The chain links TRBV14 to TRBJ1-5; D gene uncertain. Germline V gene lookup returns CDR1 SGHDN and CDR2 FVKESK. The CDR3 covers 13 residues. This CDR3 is CANSQDINQPQHF. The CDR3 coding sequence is TGTGCCAACAGCCAAGACATCAATCAGCCCCAGCATTTT.

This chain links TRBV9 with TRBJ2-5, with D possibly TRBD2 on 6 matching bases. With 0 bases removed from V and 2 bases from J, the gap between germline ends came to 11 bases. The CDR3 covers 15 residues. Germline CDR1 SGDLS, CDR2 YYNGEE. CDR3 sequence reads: CASSVDGGNQETQYF. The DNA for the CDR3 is TGTGCCAGCAGCGTAGATGGGGGGAATCAAGAGACCCAGTACTTC.

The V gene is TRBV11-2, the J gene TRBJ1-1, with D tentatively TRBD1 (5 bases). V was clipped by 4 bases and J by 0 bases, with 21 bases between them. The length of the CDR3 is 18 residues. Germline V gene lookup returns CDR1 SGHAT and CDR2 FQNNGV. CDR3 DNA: TGTGCCAGCAGCTCCCCTCGGGCTCTTGCAGGGCTGAACACTGAAGCTTTCTTT. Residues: CASSSPRALAGLNTEAFF.

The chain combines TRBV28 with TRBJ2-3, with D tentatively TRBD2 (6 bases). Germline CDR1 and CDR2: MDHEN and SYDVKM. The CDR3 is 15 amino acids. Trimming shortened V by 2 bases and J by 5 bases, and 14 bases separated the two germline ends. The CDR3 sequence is CASSLTSPTGDTQYF. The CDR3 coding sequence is TGTGCCAGCAGTTTAACTAGCCCAACCGGAGATACGCAGTATTTT.

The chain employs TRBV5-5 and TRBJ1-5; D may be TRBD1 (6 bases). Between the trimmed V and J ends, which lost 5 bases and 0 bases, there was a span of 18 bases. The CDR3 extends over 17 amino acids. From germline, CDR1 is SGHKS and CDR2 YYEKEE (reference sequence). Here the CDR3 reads CASSPSGQLYSNQPQHF. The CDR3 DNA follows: TGTGCCAGCAGTCCTTCGGGACAACTTTATAGCAATCAGCCCCAGCATTTT.

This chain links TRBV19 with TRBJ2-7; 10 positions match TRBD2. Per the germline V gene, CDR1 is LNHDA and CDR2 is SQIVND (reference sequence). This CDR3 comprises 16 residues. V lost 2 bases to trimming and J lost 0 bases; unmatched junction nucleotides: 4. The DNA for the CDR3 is TGTGCCAGTAGTATATCGGCTAGCGGGAGCTCCTACGAGCAGTACTTC. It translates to CASSISASGSSYEQYF.

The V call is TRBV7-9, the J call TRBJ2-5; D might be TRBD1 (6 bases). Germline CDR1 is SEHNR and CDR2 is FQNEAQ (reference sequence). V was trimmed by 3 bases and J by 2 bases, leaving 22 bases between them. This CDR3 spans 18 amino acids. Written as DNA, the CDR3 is TGTGCCAGCAGCTTGTTGGAGACAGGAGCGTTGGGTCAAGAGACCCAGTACTTC. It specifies CASSLLETGALGQETQYF.

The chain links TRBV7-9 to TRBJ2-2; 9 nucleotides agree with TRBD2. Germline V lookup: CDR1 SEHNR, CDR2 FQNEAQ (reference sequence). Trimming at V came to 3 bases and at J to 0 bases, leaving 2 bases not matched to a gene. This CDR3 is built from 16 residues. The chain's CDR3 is CASSLEREANTGELFF. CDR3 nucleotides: TGTGCCAGCAGCTTGGAGCGGGAGGCGAACACCGGGGAGCTGTTTTTT.

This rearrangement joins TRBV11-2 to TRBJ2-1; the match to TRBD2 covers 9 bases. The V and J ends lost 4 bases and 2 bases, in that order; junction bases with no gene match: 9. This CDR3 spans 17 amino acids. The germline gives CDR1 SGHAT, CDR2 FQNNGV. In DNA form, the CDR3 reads TGTGCCAGCAGCTCCGGAATAGCGGGAGCGGCCTACAATGAGCAGTTCTTC. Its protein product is CASSSGIAGAAYNEQFF. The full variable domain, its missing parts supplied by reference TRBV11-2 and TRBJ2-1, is EAGVAQSPRYKIIEKRQSVAFWCNPISGHATLYWYQQILGQGPKLLIQFQNNGVVDDSQLPKDRFSAERLKGVDSTLKIQPAKLEDSAVYLCASSSGIAGAAYNEQFFGPGTRLTVL.